A single T cell receptor beta chain is shown here with its context. This record belongs to a study of cytomegalovirus exposure and HLA in healthy donors. V was clipped by 3 bases and J by 6 bases, with 15 bases between them. The CDR3 is made up of 14 amino acids. Germline V gene lookup returns CDR1 MGHRA and CDR2 YSYEKL. The PCR ran on 60 Vbeta and 13 Jbeta primers. Data came from immunoSEQ multiplex PCR; TCRdb stores just in-frame clones and leaves some out. This table has about 82,000 clones, more than 65% appearing once. The chain has TRBV4-1 and TRBJ2-7, with TRBD2 as a possible D gene (5 bases). The receptor was isolated from a man aged 55 to 70 in good health and CMV-seronegative. The sequenced material came from PBMCs. CDR3 sequence reads: CASSQGYEGAEQYF. The DNA of the CDR3 is TGCGCCAGCAGCCAGGGCTACGAGGGAGCCGAGCAGTACTTC.